Included here is one T cell receptor beta chain sequence, with context. Its antigen is unidentified. Sequencing was performed with immunoSEQ multiplex PCR; in TCRdb, only in-frame clones are kept and a portion is missing. The data show about 150,000 clones, with 90% seen just once and over 1.5% held by the top ten. The data derive from a study of T cell responses to AZD1222 COVID-19 vaccine. Study results and limitations: In the spike-specific TCR repertoire, nearly half reportedly target unmutated variant regions. Sampling that yielded the repertoires occurred only after the peak T cell response.

The CDR3 contains 17 residues. V was shortened by 1 base and J by 6 bases, with 21 bases between the two germline ends. CDR1 is SGHDN, CDR2 FVKESK, per germline. This specimen consisted of peripheral blood, obtained on day 0 of AZD1222 vaccination. The TCR comes from an adult in good health. The chain uses TRBV14 and TRBJ1-1; D gene ambiguous. The CDR3 spells CASSQVSAIRYYPEAFF. CDR3 DNA sequence: TGTGCCAGCAGCCAAGTTTCGGCTATCCGATACTATCCTGAAGCTTTCTTT.